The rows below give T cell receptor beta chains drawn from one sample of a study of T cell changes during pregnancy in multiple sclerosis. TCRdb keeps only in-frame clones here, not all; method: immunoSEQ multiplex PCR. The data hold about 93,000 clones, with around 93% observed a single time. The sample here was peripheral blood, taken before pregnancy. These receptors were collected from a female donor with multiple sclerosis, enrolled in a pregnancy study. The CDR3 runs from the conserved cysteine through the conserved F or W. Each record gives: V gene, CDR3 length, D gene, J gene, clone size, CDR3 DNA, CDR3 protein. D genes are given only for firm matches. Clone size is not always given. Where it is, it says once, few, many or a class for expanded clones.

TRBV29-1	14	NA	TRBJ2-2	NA	TGCAGCGTGGTGAGAGGGACGAACACCGGGGAGCTGTTTTTT	CSVVRGTNTGELFF
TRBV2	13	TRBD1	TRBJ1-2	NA	TGTGCCACCGGGACAGGGAGGCTCTATGGCTACACCTTC	CATGTGRLYGYTF
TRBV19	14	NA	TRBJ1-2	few	TGTGCAGTCAGTTCATCGCACAGGAACTATGGCTACACCTTC	CAVSSSHRNYGYTF
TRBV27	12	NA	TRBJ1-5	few	TGTGCCAGCGGACCGGAGGGAAGCGGCCAGCATTTT	CASGPEGSGQHF
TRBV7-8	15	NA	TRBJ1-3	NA	TGTGCCAGCAGCTCCGACAGGAGCTCTGGAAACACCATATATTTT	CASSSDRSSGNTIYF
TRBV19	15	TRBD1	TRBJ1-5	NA	TGTGCCAGTACCACGACAGGGGCCTTCAATCAGCCCCAGCATTTT	CASTTTGAFNQPQHF
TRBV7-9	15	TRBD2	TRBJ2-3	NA	TGTGCCAGCAGCTTTCAGCGGGAGGGTAGGGATACGCAGTATTTT	CASSFQREGRDTQYF
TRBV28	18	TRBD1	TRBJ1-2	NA	TGTGCCAGCAGTCCTATCACAGGGGGCATTTCTCAGGACTATGGCTACACCTTC	CASSPITGGISQDYGYTF
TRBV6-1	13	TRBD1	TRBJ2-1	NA	TGTGCCAGCAGTGAGGGACAGGGAGATGAGCAGTTCTTC	CASSEGQGDEQFF
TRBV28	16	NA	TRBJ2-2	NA	TGTGCCAGCAGTTTAGGGCCGAGTGGTCGGAAAGGGGAGCTGTTTTTT	CASSLGPSGRKGELFF
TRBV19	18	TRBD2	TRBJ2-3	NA	TGTGCCAGTAGTATGGGAGCGGGAGGGGGTTACGGCACAGATACGCAGTATTTT	CASSMGAGGGYGTDTQYF
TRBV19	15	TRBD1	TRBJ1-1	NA	TGTGCCAGTAGTATAGGGGCAGGGGGCTACACTGAAGCTTTCTTT	CASSIGAGGYTEAFF
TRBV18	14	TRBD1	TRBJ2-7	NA	TGTGCCAGCTCACCCGGGACAGGGTCATACGAGCAGTACTTC	CASSPGTGSYEQYF
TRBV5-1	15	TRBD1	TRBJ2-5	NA	TGCGCCAGCAGCATCGGACAGGGGAAAGGAGAGACCCAGTACTTC	CASSIGQGKGETQYF
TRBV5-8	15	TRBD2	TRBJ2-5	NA	TGTGCCAGCAGCTTGGGTAGCGGGGACCAAGAGACCCAGTACTTC	CASSLGSGDQETQYF
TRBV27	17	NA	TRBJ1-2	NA	TGTGCCAGCAGTTTACTTATCTCGGCGGGGCGACACTATGGCTACACCTTC	CASSLLISAGRHYGYTF
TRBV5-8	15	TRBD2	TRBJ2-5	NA	TGTGCCAGCAGCTTGGGCAGGACGGGGGGGGAGACCCAGTACTTC	CASSLGRTGGETQYF
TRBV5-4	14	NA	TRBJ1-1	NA	TGTGCCAGCAGCCAATCGATTCAGGGAACTGAAGCTTTCTTT	CASSQSIQGTEAFF
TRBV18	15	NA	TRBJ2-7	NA	TGTGCCAGCTCACCAAGGAGCGGCAGCTCCTACGAGCAGTACTTC	CASSPRSGSSYEQYF
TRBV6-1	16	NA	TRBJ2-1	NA	TGTGCCAGCAGTGTCTCGGGTCTGCCAGCCTACAATGAGCAGTTCTTC	CASSVSGLPAYNEQFF
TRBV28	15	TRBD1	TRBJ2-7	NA	TGTGCCAGCAGTTCCCCGGGACAGGGGGACTACGAGCAGTACTTC	CASSSPGQGDYEQYF
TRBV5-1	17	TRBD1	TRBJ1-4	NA	TGCGCCAGCAGCTTATCGACAGGGGATTTACCTAATGAAAAACTGTTTTTT	CASSLSTGDLPNEKLFF
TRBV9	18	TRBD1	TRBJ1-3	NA	TGTGCCAGCAGCACACCTGGGACAGGGGGCTCTGGAGGGGGCACCATATATTTT	CASSTPGTGGSGGGTIYF
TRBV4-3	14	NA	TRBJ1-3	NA	TGCGCCAGCAGCCAACGGGTCTCTGGAAACACCATATATTTT	CASSQRVSGNTIYF
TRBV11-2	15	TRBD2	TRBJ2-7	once	TGTGCCAGCAGCGTCGGACTAGCGGGAGAGCGCGAGCAGTACTTC	CASSVGLAGEREQYF
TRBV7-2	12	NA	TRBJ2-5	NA	TGTGCCAGCAGCTTTGGCGGTGAGACCCAGTACTTC	CASSFGGETQYF
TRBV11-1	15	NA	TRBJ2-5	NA	TGTGCCAGCAGCTTTCTTAGCGGCAACCAAGAGACCCAGTACTTC	CASSFLSGNQETQYF
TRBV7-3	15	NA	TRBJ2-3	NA	TGTGCCAGCAGCTTGGGCACGTTAGTCACAGATACGCAGTATTTT	CASSLGTLVTDTQYF
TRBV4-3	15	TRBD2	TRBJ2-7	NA	TGCGCCAGCAGCCAAGAGGCGCGGGGGGCCTACGAGCAGTACTTC	CASSQEARGAYEQYF
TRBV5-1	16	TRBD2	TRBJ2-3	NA	TGCGCCAGCAGCCCGGAACTAGCGGCCCGCAGAAATACGCAGTATTTT	CASSPELAARRNTQYF
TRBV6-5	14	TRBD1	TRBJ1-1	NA	TGTGCCAGCAGTTCCCGACAGGGTCAAACTGAAGCTTTCTTT	CASSSRQGQTEAFF
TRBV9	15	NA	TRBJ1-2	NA	TGTGCCAGCAGCGGAGATTGGGGGGGGAACTATGGCTACACCTTC	CASSGDWGGNYGYTF
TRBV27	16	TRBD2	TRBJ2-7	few	TGTGCCAGCAGCTTGGTTTCGGGGGGGAACTCCTACGAGCAGTACTTC	CASSLVSGGNSYEQYF
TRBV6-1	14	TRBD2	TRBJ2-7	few	TGTGCCAGCAGTGCAAGACTAGCGGGGGGCGAGCAGTACTTC	CASSARLAGGEQYF
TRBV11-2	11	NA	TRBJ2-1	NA	TGTGCCAGCAGCCCGTACAATGAGCAGTTCTTC	CASSPYNEQFF
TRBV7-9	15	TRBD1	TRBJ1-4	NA	TGTGCCAGCAGCCCAAGGGACAGTCCTAATGAAAAACTGTTTTTT	CASSPRDSPNEKLFF